This record covers a single TCR beta chain. This clone has only one observation. Its antigen remains unidentified. No much larger clone is present one base from it, and per-base qualities are unavailable. Patients with a history of autoimmune disease or receiving systemic immunosuppression were excluded from the trial. In every dose cohort, peripheral blood was drawn for TCR sequencing at baseline, cycle 4 day 1, and cycle 7 day 1. The samples were taken from a phase I, first-in-human, multicenter, open-label dose-escalation trial of ivuxolimab. Adults with locally advanced or metastatic melanoma, renal cell carcinoma, hepatocellular carcinoma or head and neck squamous cell carcinoma were enrolled in the trial. Before TCR sequencing, CD4+ and CD8+ T cells were separately sorted from peripheral blood. To sequence the TCRbeta CDR3 region, genomic DNA was isolated from the sorted cells. The immunoSEQ Assay was used for sequencing of TCRbeta CDR3 regions. The source is immuneACCESS, and TCRdb retained only in-frame sequences with V and J called. Part of the clones is not carried over; for the studies checked, unresolved V genes explain less than half of this, and the remainder is unexplained. This sample has more than 40,000 clones in its table, and 75% to 95% of those were observed once. The top ten hold 4.9% of the sample.

The data originate from a study of OX40 agonist ivuxolimab in advanced cancers. In the study overall: The costimulatory receptor OX40 (CD134) was targeted by ivuxolimab, a fully human IgG2 agonistic monoclonal antibody. Intravenous ivuxolimab was administered to patients every 2 weeks at six dose levels: 0.01, 0.1, 0.3, 1.5, 3 and 10 mg/kg. Of the 50 to 55 dose-escalation patients, hepatocellular carcinoma was present in 19, melanoma in around 15, renal cell carcinoma in 9 and head and neck cancer in 9. The dose-escalation cohort was roughly 83% male with a mean age of roughly 62 years, ranging from about 20 to 85. Prior anti-PD-1, anti-PD-L1 or anti-CTLA-4 therapy was permitted, and 35% to 40% of dose-escalation patients had received checkpoint inhibitors. Partial responses were achieved by three dose-escalation patients, of whom one had hepatocellular carcinoma and two had cutaneous melanoma. Peripheral TCRbeta sequencing aimed to test whether ivuxolimab altered TCR sequence diversity and caused clonal T-cell expansion. The paper covers the monotherapy dose-escalation part of the phase I ivuxolimab trial, which included N of about 50 patients.

What the authors observed across the whole study: At doses of 0.1 to 3.0 mg/kg, clonal expansion of both CD4+ and CD8+ blood T cells was observed from baseline to week 6. The antigen specificity of the peripheral T cells that underwent clonal expansion was not determined. In the 0.1-3.0 mg/kg groups, partial responders had among the lowest normalized peripheral clonal expansion, particularly in CD8+ T cells. Low levels of normalized T-cell clonal expansion were also shown by some nonresponding patients. After ivuxolimab, CD8+ T cells had more expanded clones than CD4+ T cells on average.

The germline V gene (reference sequence) gives CDR1 as SEHNR and CDR2 as FQNEAQ. The CDR3 contains 13 residues, cysteine and phenylalanine counted. The sequence is cut down to CDR3 DNA, 39 bases in frame from base 1. The junction shows trimming of 1 base on V and 1 base on J, plus 4 bases between the germline ends. This TCR was sampled from an adult with an advanced solid tumor such as melanoma, head and neck, liver or kidney cancer. The sequence links TRBV7-9 to TRBJ2-5; the D gene cannot be named for sure. Specimen: CD4+ or CD8+ T cells sorted from blood, collected in a trial of the OX40 agonist ivuxolimab. DNA sequence: TGTGCCAGCAGCTTAGGTTTCCAAGAGACCCAGTACTTC. Translated, this is CASSLGFQETQYF.